These 19 T cell receptor beta chains originate from one sample sequenced in a study of CD8 T cells in Susac syndrome. RNA was extracted with the RNeasy kit, and a quantity of roughly 0.5 to 1 ug was reverse transcribed using random hexamers. MiXCR, applied by TCRdb to the immunoSEQ multiplex PCR reads, yields one record per CDR3 protein. Among 150,000 to 200,000 distinct CDR3 sequences listed, roughly 94% were seen once. The sequenced sample was CD4+ T cells from PBMCs. The receptors derive from a human donor in good health.

The rearrangement uses TRBV29-1 and TRBJ1-1, with 8 bases lining up with TRBD1. Germline loops: CDR1 SQVTM, CDR2 ANQGSEA. The ends lost 6 bases at V and 3 bases at J; junction bases unmatched: 6. The CDR3 runs 13 residues. The CDR3 DNA follows: TGCAGCGTCAGACAGGGGTCGGACACTGAAGCTTTCTTT. It yields the protein CSVRQGSDTEAFF.

The CDR3 is CASSLLAGNNEQFF. CDR3 sequence (DNA): TGTGCCAGCAGCCTCCTAGCGGGGAACAATGAGCAGTTCTTC. This chain links TRBV11-3 with TRBJ2-1; 9 bases agree with TRBD2. This CDR3 is built from 14 residues. V lost 5 bases, J lost 5 bases, and 4 bases stayed unmatched. Germline V lookup: CDR1 SGHNT, CDR2 YENEEA.

The genes are TRBV12-3 or TRBV12-4 and TRBJ2-2, with TRBD1 matching over 11 bases. The CDR3 sequence is 15 residues long. V dropped 7 bases and J dropped 6; count of bases not matched to a gene: 7. CDR3 sequence (DNA): TGTGCCAGCACCTCTGGACAGGGGGCGGCCGGGGAGCTGTTTTTT. It specifies CASTSGQGAAGELFF.

Only one count was recorded for this clonotype. This chain connects TRBV20-1 to TRBJ1-2; TRBD1 is a possible D gene (6 bases). The V gene's germline CDR1 is DFQATT and CDR2 SNEGSKA (reference sequence). The ends were cut back, 8 bases at V and 8 bases at J, with 15 bases in the middle. CDR3 size: 11 residues. CDR3 DNA: TGCAGTCCGAAGGGGGGTGTAGGCTACACCTTC. Amino acids: CSPKGGVGYTF.

The V gene is TRBV12-3 or TRBV12-4, the J gene TRBJ2-7; 14 bases match TRBD2. There are 14 residues in the CDR3. With V trimmed by 6 bases and J by 6 bases, 4 bases remained unmatched. The chain's CDR3 is CASSTGTSGSEQYF. CDR3 coding DNA: TGTGCCAGCAGCACCGGGACTAGCGGGAGCGAGCAGTACTTC.

This chain uses TRBV29-1 with TRBJ1-6; D might be TRBD1 (6 bases). CDR1 is SQVTM and CDR2 is ANQGSEA in the germline V gene. The ends were cut back, 4 bases at V and 8 bases at J, with 9 bases in the middle. This CDR3 region has 12 residues. In DNA form, the CDR3 reads TGCAGCGTTGGGGGGGGCGATTCACCCCTCCACTTT. It translates to CSVGGGDSPLHF.

The rearrangement uses TRBV4-3 and TRBJ2-3; 11 positions agree with TRBD2. Looked up from germline, CDR1 is LGHNA and CDR2 is YSLEER. J gave up 5 bases and V 0 bases, and 4 bases lay outside the gene matches. The CDR3 runs to 16 residues. The CDR3 coding sequence is TGCGCCAGCAGCCAAGAACTAGCGGGAGTAGGAGATACGCAGTATTTT. Translation: CASSQELAGVGDTQYF.

The rearrangement joins TRBV29-1 to TRBJ2-7; maybe TRBD2 (6 bases). Germline CDR1 reads SQVTM; CDR2 reads ANQGSEA. The V and J ends lost 2 bases and 6 bases respectively, with 14 bases between them. This CDR3 comprises 13 residues. The CDR3, as DNA: TGCAGCGTTGAAAGTTCGGGGGTAGCCGAGCAGTACTTC. This sequence encodes CSVESSGVAEQYF.

The chain uses TRBV5-6 and TRBJ1-1, with D unclear. V was cut by 3 bases and J by 6 bases, with 9 bases left in between. Looked up from germline, CDR1 is SGHDT and CDR2 is YYEEEE. This CDR3 contains 12 residues. Here the CDR3 reads CASSSPRSEAFF. CDR3 in DNA: TGTGCCAGCAGCTCACCTCGGTCTGAAGCTTTCTTT. The full variable domain, its missing parts supplied by reference TRBV5-6 and TRBJ1-1, is DAGVTQSPTHLIKTRGQQVTLRCSPKSGHDTVSWYQQALGQGPQFIFQYYEEEERQRGNFPDRFSGHQFPNYSSELNVNALLLGDSALYLCASSSPRSEAFFGQGTRLTVV.

The V and J genes are TRBV29-1 and TRBJ2-1; no reliable D call. The V gene lost 5 bases and the J gene lost 7 bases, with 12 bases spanning the gap. The CDR3 length is 12 residues. Germline V lookup: CDR1 SQVTM, CDR2 ANQGSEA. For the CDR3, the DNA is TGCAGCGTTAAGGTCCTCGGGAATGAGCAGTTCTTC. It translates to CSVKVLGNEQFF.

This clonotype was picked up one time. The V gene is TRBV6-5, the J gene TRBJ2-5; the D is unclear. The germline V gene has CDR1 MNHEY and CDR2 SVGAGI. The CDR3 length is 15 residues. Deletions cut 3 bases from V and 1 base from J, with 12 bases between. The CDR3 here is CASSYVGTSQETQYF. In DNA form, the CDR3 reads TGTGCCAGCAGTTATGTGGGTACATCCCAAGAGACCCAGTACTTC.

The J gene is TRBJ2-7, the V gene TRBV20-1; D is perhaps TRBD2 (6 bases). Germline V lookup: CDR1 DFQATT, CDR2 SNEGSKA (reference sequence). The V end was cut by 1 base, the J end by 1 base, with 14 bases between. This CDR3 is built from 15 residues. The CDR3 DNA reads as TGCAGTGCTAGAGGCGGCCAGCGGGTTTCCTACGAGCAGTACTTC. Its translation: CSARGGQRVSYEQYF.

The chain combines TRBV3-1 with TRBJ2-7, with D unclear. Trimming left V 4 bases short and J 5 bases short, with 21 bases between. The CDR3 runs to 16 residues. Germline V lookup: CDR1 LGHDT, CDR2 YNNKEL (reference sequence). For the CDR3, the DNA is TGTGCCAGCAGCCGCGTTACGGGTCGTAAGGGCCACGAGCAGTACTTC. Translation gives CASSRVTGRKGHEQYF.

V usage is TRBV7-9 and J usage is TRBJ2-7; 9 bases align to TRBD2. The CDR3 length is 15 residues. Trimming at V came to 1 base and at J to 7 bases, leaving 8 bases not matched to a gene. Per the germline V gene, CDR1 is SEHNR and CDR2 is FQNEAQ (reference sequence). The chain's CDR3 is CASSLVASGTEEQYF. In DNA form, the CDR3 reads TGTGCCAGCAGCTTAGTAGCTAGCGGGACGGAGGAGCAGTACTTC.

V gene TRBV7-8 combines with J gene TRBJ2-1, with 14 bases lining up with TRBD2. CDR3 length equals 15 residues. The germline CDR1 and CDR2 sequences are SGHVS and FQNEAQ. V shed 5 bases and J 8 bases; nucleotides not matched to a gene: 5. The CDR3 sequence: CASSRGTSGSHEQFF. In DNA form, the CDR3 reads TGTGCCAGCAGCAGAGGGACTAGCGGGAGTCATGAGCAGTTCTTC.

The chain links TRBV20-1 to TRBJ1-1; TRBD1 agrees at 9 bases. V gave up 6 bases and J gave up 4 bases; unmatched junction bases: 3. The V gene's germline CDR1 is DFQATT and CDR2 SNEGSKA (reference sequence). The CDR3 is 12 amino acids. The CDR3 here is CSATDRGTEAFF. The CDR3 DNA sequence: TGCAGTGCCACGGACAGGGGCACTGAAGCTTTCTTT.

The chain is built from TRBV28 and TRBJ2-7; D is possibly TRBD2 (5 bases). This CDR3 is built from 14 residues. The V end lost 7 bases, the J end lost 4 bases, and 17 bases lay between the germline ends. The germline V gene has CDR1 MDHEN and CDR2 SYDVKM. The CDR3 DNA reads as TGTGCCAGCACCCCCAACCCCACGGGGTACGAGCAGTACTTC. Protein: CASTPNPTGYEQYF.

The chain has TRBV11-2 and TRBJ2-1, with D unresolved. The germline V gene has CDR1 SGHAT and CDR2 FQNNGV. The CDR3 runs 12 residues. The V end lost 2 bases, the J end lost 9 bases, and 8 bases lay between the germline ends. In DNA form, the CDR3 reads TGTGCCAGCAGCTTACGGCCTTTTGAGCAGTTCTTC. This encodes CASSLRPFEQFF. Using reference TRBV11-2 and TRBJ2-1 for the parts outside the CDR3, the full variable domain is EAGVAQSPRYKIIEKRQSVAFWCNPISGHATLYWYQQILGQGPKLLIQFQNNGVVDDSQLPKDRFSAERLKGVDSTLKIQPAKLEDSAVYLCASSLRPFEQFFGPGTRLTVL.

The chain recombines TRBV29-1 with TRBJ2-7, with TRBD1 matching over 9 bases. The CDR3 has 15 amino acids. CDR1 is SQVTM, CDR2 ANQGSEA, per germline. The trim removed 4 bases at V and 2 bases at J, leaving 9 bases unmatched. CDR3 amino acids: CSVGDRDPPPYEQYF. CDR3 sequence (DNA): TGCAGCGTTGGGGACAGGGACCCCCCTCCCTACGAGCAGTACTTC.